Presented here are 20 T cell receptor beta chains from one specimen sequenced in a study of T cell changes during pregnancy in multiple sclerosis. Profiled with immunoSEQ multiplex PCR; TCRdb holds only in-frame clones, not every one. The repertoire holds 35,000 to 40,000 clones, approximately 94% seen once, with about 0.4% in the top ten. The sequences come from CD4+ T cells from peripheral blood mononuclear cells, collected in the second trimester of pregnancy. Receptors originate from a female donor with multiple sclerosis, enrolled in a pregnancy study.

The CDR3 loop reads CASTLTGLGTEAFF. The DNA for the CDR3 is TGTGCCAGCACCTTGACAGGGCTGGGCACTGAAGCTTTCTTT. The J gene is TRBJ1-1, the V gene TRBV6-1; 7 nucleotides agree with TRBD1. CDR3 length equals 14 residues. The germline gives CDR1 MNHNS, CDR2 SASEGT. After removal of 7 bases from V and 4 bases from J, the junction contained 9 bases not matched to a gene.

The J gene is TRBJ1-3, the V gene TRBV11-2; the D gene is possibly TRBD1 (5 bases). The CDR3 is 15 residues long. Trimming took 5 bases from V and 3 from J, leaving 14 bases between them. Germline lookup yields CDR1 SGHAT and CDR2 FQNNGV. The DNA of the CDR3 is TGTGCCAGCAGCCCTCGACAGACCATTGGAAACACCATATATTTT. Protein sequence: CASSPRQTIGNTIYF.

DNA for the CDR3: TGCGCCAGCAGCTTGCAGGGGTCGGGCACTGAAGCTTTCTTT. Translated, it gives CASSLQGSGTEAFF. The rearrangement links TRBV5-1 to TRBJ1-1; perhaps TRBD1 as D (6 bases). The V and J ends lost 1 base and 4 bases respectively, with 11 bases between them. CDR1 and CDR2 (germline): SGHRS, YFSETQ. The CDR3 is made up of 14 amino acids.

This clone occurred once. This sequence joins TRBV4-2 and TRBJ2-6; D is perhaps TRBD1 (6 bases). The germline CDR1 and CDR2 sequences are LGHNA and YNFKEQ. CDR3 length: 15 residues. V was shortened by 4 bases and J by 0 bases, with 7 bases between the two germline ends. The CDR3 loop reads CASSPRGSGANVLTF. The CDR3, as DNA: TGTGCCAGCAGCCCCAGGGGCTCTGGGGCCAACGTCCTGACTTTC.

The chain joins TRBV5-1 to TRBJ1-2, with a weak D call TRBD1 (5 bases). The CDR3 extends over 14 amino acids. Trimming removed 5 bases from V and 3 bases from J, with 14 bases in between. Per the germline V gene, CDR1 is SGHRS and CDR2 is YFSETQ. CDR3: CASRTSGDHYGYTF. CDR3 in DNA: TGCGCCAGCAGGACGTCGGGGGATCACTATGGCTACACCTTC.

This chain joins TRBV7-6 and TRBJ2-5, with a possible D match to TRBD2 (6 bases). Germline V gene sequence: CDR1 SGHVS, CDR2 FNYEAQ. Deletions cut 4 bases from V and 5 bases from J, with 17 bases between. The CDR3 consists of 15 residues. The CDR3 DNA reads as TGTGCCAGCAGCTCCCCGAAGGGGAGCGGGGAGACCCAGTACTTC. Its translation is CASSSPKGSGETQYF.

This clone has just a few counts. The rearrangement links TRBV6-1 to TRBJ2-7, with TRBD2 as a possible D gene (6 bases). The germline V gene has CDR1 MNHNS and CDR2 SASEGT. This CDR3 region has 14 residues. V was clipped by 3 bases and J by 4 bases, with 13 bases between them. The DNA for the CDR3 is TGTGCCAGCAGTGAGAGGGCTGGAGGGTACGAGCAGTACTTC. It translates to CASSERAGGYEQYF.

This chain uses TRBV6-5 with TRBJ1-1, with no clear D. Trimming took 5 bases from V and 0 from J, leaving 7 bases between them. This CDR3 contains 13 residues. Germline V gene sequence: CDR1 MNHEY, CDR2 SVGAGI. CDR3 nucleotide sequence: TGTGCCAGCAGTGAGGTAATGAACACTGAAGCTTTCTTT. Protein product: CASSEVMNTEAFF.

The gene calls are TRBV12-5 and TRBJ1-3; weak D call: TRBD1 (6 bases). Trimming took 0 bases from V and 4 from J, leaving 10 bases between them. This CDR3 has 15 amino acids. Per the germline V gene, CDR1 is LGHNT and CDR2 is FRNRAP. CDR3 nucleotides: TGTGCTAGTGGTTTGGTCGGGGGGCGAGGAAACACCATATATTTT. This sequence encodes CASGLVGGRGNTIYF.

The gene calls are TRBV11-3 and TRBJ2-1; maybe TRBD1 (6 bases). The CDR3 sequence is 16 residues long. Per germline, CDR1 SGHNT and CDR2 YENEEA. Trimming took off 5 bases at V and 2 bases at J, with 16 bases between the two ends. The CDR3 is CASSSTWDTPYNEQFF. CDR3 bases: TGTGCCAGCAGCAGCACCTGGGACACCCCCTACAATGAGCAGTTCTTC.

The chain joins TRBV11-2 to TRBJ2-5; possible D gene TRBD2, 5 bases. This CDR3 contains 14 residues. CDR1 and CDR2 from the germline V gene are SGHAT and FQNNGV. The V end was cut by 3 bases, the J end by 5 bases, with 13 bases between. CDR3 sequence: CASSLARTGETQYF. For the CDR3, the DNA is TGTGCCAGCAGCTTGGCTAGGACGGGGGAGACCCAGTACTTC. Based on the CDR3 plus reference TRBV11-2 and TRBJ2-5, the full variable domain is EAGVAQSPRYKIIEKRQSVAFWCNPISGHATLYWYQQILGQGPKLLIQFQNNGVVDDSQLPKDRFSAERLKGVDSTLKIQPAKLEDSAVYLCASSLARTGETQYFGPGTRLLVL.

CDR3 DNA sequence: TGCGCCAGCAGCGGGACGGGACAGGGGGCCTTTAATGAAAAACTGTTTTTT. This encodes CASSGTGQGAFNEKLFF. The chain couples TRBV10-2 to TRBJ1-4; 12 nucleotides agree with TRBD1. Germline V gene lookup returns CDR1 WSHSY and CDR2 SAAADI. Germline trimming cut 6 bases from V and 4 bases from J; bases unmatched to any gene: 9. CDR3 length equals 17 residues.

The rearrangement joins TRBV4-1 to TRBJ2-7; no clear D gene. This CDR3 is 14 amino acids long. V was cut by 0 bases and J by 5 bases, with 11 bases left in between. The V gene's germline CDR1 is MGHRA and CDR2 YSYEKL. The CDR3 sequence: CASSQDLFPDEQYF. CDR3 in DNA: TGCGCCAGCAGCCAAGATCTTTTCCCCGACGAGCAGTACTTC.

V and J are TRBV11-2 and TRBJ1-2; the D is unclear. From germline, CDR1 is SGHAT and CDR2 FQNNGV. The V end lost 5 bases, the J end lost 8 bases, and 12 bases lay between the germline ends. CDR3 length: 12 residues. CDR3 region: CASSPSTGGYTF. The CDR3 bases are TGTGCCAGCAGCCCAAGTACGGGGGGCTACACCTTC.

The rearrangement uses TRBV19 and TRBJ2-1, with 9 bases aligning to TRBD1. This CDR3 contains 13 residues. The junction had 4 bases not matched to a gene; V was cut back by 0 bases and J by 13 bases. Germline loops: CDR1 LNHDA, CDR2 SQIVND (reference sequence). The CDR3 loop reads CASSIDRDREQFF. For the CDR3, the DNA is TGTGCCAGTAGTATAGACCGGGACAGGGAACAGTTCTTC.

This clone was picked up one time. The chain combines TRBV28 with TRBJ1-2; possibly TRBD1 for D (5 bases). The germline gives CDR1 MDHEN, CDR2 SYDVKM. V was shortened by 5 bases and J by 8 bases, with 9 bases between the two germline ends. The CDR3 length is 11 residues. This chain's CDR3 is CASSPQVGYTF. The CDR3 region has the DNA TGTGCCAGCAGTCCACAGGTGGGCTACACCTTC.

The chain uses TRBV5-1 and TRBJ2-7, with 10 bases aligning to TRBD1. The CDR3 runs to 14 residues. The junction had 3 bases not matched to a gene; V was cut back by 5 bases and J by 1 base. Germline V lookup: CDR1 SGHRS, CDR2 YFSETQ. The CDR3 reads CASRGGQGSYEQYF. CDR3 in DNA: TGCGCCAGCAGGGGGGGACAGGGGTCCTACGAGCAGTACTTC. Full variable domain (rest looked up from reference TRBV5-1 and TRBJ2-7): KAGVTQTPRYLIKTRGQQVTLSCSPISGHRSVSWYQQTPGQGLQFLFEYFSETQRNKGNFPGRFSGRQFSNSRSEMNVSTLELGDSALYLCASRGGQGSYEQYFGPGTRLTVT.

The chain is built from TRBV27 and TRBJ2-1, with D maybe TRBD2 (6 bases). V lost 2 bases to trimming and J lost 3 bases, with 11 bases between them. The V gene's germline CDR1 is MNHEY and CDR2 SMNVEV (reference sequence). The CDR3 has 15 residues. The CDR3 protein is CASSLLAGLYNEQFF. The CDR3 DNA is TGTGCCAGCAGTTTACTCGCGGGGCTCTACAATGAGCAGTTCTTC.

This clone was recorded once. CDR3 coding DNA: TGTGCCAGCAGGGACAGGGGCGGGAACACTGAAGCTTTCTTT. Translating gives CASRDRGGNTEAFF. The chain combines TRBV2 with TRBJ1-1; 9 bases align to TRBD1. The CDR3 length is 14 residues. Germline CDR1 SNHLY, CDR2 FYNNEI. V trimming: 6 bases; J trimming: 1 base; junction bases outside the gene matches: 3.

The chain links TRBV7-9 to TRBJ1-3; tentative D call: TRBD1 (6 bases). Germline CDR1 reads SEHNR; CDR2 reads FQNEAQ (reference sequence). Trimming pared 1 base from V and 5 bases from J, leaving 18 bases between. The CDR3 sequence is 17 residues long. As DNA, the CDR3 is TGTGCCAGCAGCTTAGGCGGTGGGACACCCCAAAGAAACACCATATATTTT. It codes for CASSLGGGTPQRNTIYF.